This TCR beta chain was profiled in a study of OX40 agonist ivuxolimab in advanced cancers. Using immunoSEQ multiplex PCR, the repertoire was profiled, and TCRdb retains in-frame clones only, with some absent. This table has roughly 86,000 clones, 80% to 95% appearing once. In germline, CDR1 is SGDLS, CDR2 YYNGEE. The CDR3 has 14 residues. Germline trimming cut 4 bases from V and 3 bases from J; bases unmatched to any gene: 6. Study observations and caveats: Expanded clones were, on average, more numerous in CD8+ T cells than in CD4+.

As concerns this clone: What it binds is not known.

Autoimmune disease history or systemic immunosuppression disqualified patients. This rearrangement joins TRBV9 to TRBJ1-2, with 7 bases lining up with TRBD1. Sequencing used CD4+ or CD8+ T cells sorted from blood, obtained in a trial of the OX40 agonist ivuxolimab. This TCR was recovered from an adult with an advanced solid tumor such as melanoma, head and neck, liver or kidney cancer. The CDR3 sequence is CASSSTGDYYGYTF. CDR3 in DNA: TGTGCCAGCAGCTCAACAGGGGACTACTATGGCTACACCTTC.